Listed below are T cell receptor beta chains from one sample, sequenced in a study of cytomegalovirus exposure and HLA in healthy donors. Sequenced by immunoSEQ multiplex PCR; TCRdb stores in-frame clones only, minus some. The sample contains approximately 98,000 clones, around 82% of which appear only once. The sequenced sample consisted of PBMCs. These receptors originate from a woman aged 18 to 35 in good health and CMV-seronegative. CDR3s include the opening cysteine and the closing phenylalanine or tryptophan. Each record gives: clone size, J gene, D gene, V gene, CDR3 DNA, CDR3 protein. D genes are given only for firm matches. Clone size is shown for a subset of rows, as once, few, many or a class of expanded clone.

clone size: .; J gene: TRBJ2-7; D gene: TRBD1; V gene: TRBV30; CDR3 DNA: TGTGCCTGGAGTGACAGGGGCTACGAGCAGTACTTC; CDR3 protein: CAWSDRGYEQYF
clone size: once; J gene: TRBJ2-3; D gene: .; V gene: TRBV4-2; CDR3 DNA: TGTGCCAGCAGCCAAGTCTGGGCGGGGAGCACAGATACGCAGTATTTT; CDR3 protein: CASSQVWAGSTDTQYF
clone size: once; J gene: TRBJ1-6; D gene: .; V gene: TRBV18; CDR3 DNA: TGTGCCAGCTCACCATTCGACGGGAATTCACCCCTCCACTTT; CDR3 protein: CASSPFDGNSPLHF
clone size: .; J gene: TRBJ2-5; D gene: .; V gene: TRBV27; CDR3 DNA: TGTGCCAGCAGCCCCGCTCCGGGGAACCAAGAGACCCAGTACTTC; CDR3 protein: CASSPAPGNQETQYF
clone size: .; J gene: TRBJ1-1; D gene: .; V gene: TRBV28; CDR3 DNA: TGTGCCAGCACCAGACAATCCGGGACTCGGGCTTTCTTT; CDR3 protein: CASTRQSGTRAFF
clone size: .; J gene: TRBJ1-6; D gene: TRBD1; V gene: TRBV15; CDR3 DNA: TGTGCCACCAGCAGAGGCCGACAGGGGGTTATTTCACCCCTCCACTTT; CDR3 protein: CATSRGRQGVISPLHF
clone size: .; J gene: TRBJ1-2; D gene: .; V gene: TRBV7-8; CDR3 DNA: TGTGCCAGCAGCGACTCCGGTGGCTACACCTTC; CDR3 protein: CASSDSGGYTF
clone size: .; J gene: TRBJ1-4; D gene: TRBD1; V gene: TRBV5-1; CDR3 DNA: TGCGCCAGCAGCCCGGGACAGGGGGATGAAAAACTGTTTTTT; CDR3 protein: CASSPGQGDEKLFF
clone size: .; J gene: TRBJ1-6; D gene: .; V gene: TRBV7-9; CDR3 DNA: TGTGCCAGCAGCCCGCAGGGTCAGGTACCCCTCCACTTT; CDR3 protein: CASSPQGQVPLHF
clone size: .; J gene: TRBJ2-7; D gene: .; V gene: TRBV7-9; CDR3 DNA: TGTGCCAGCAGCTTAGCCGGGGGACGAGGCGACTACGAGCAGTACTTC; CDR3 protein: CASSLAGGRGDYEQYF
clone size: .; J gene: TRBJ2-7; D gene: TRBD1; V gene: TRBV30; CDR3 DNA: TGTGCCTGGAGTGCGGGACAGGGAAGAGTCGAGCAGTACTTC; CDR3 protein: CAWSAGQGRVEQYF
clone size: .; J gene: TRBJ1-2; D gene: .; V gene: TRBV5-6; CDR3 DNA: TGTGCCAGCAGCCCCGGGAGGGGCAGGAGCTATGGCTACACCTTC; CDR3 protein: CASSPGRGRSYGYTF
clone size: .; J gene: TRBJ1-1; D gene: TRBD1; V gene: TRBV19; CDR3 DNA: TGTGCCAGTGGCAGGACAGGAGGGGCATTTATGAACACTGAAGCTTTCTTT; CDR3 protein: CASGRTGGAFMNTEAFF
clone size: .; J gene: TRBJ1-2; D gene: TRBD1; V gene: TRBV27; CDR3 DNA: TGTGCCAGCAGAACAGGGGGACGTGGCTACACCTTC; CDR3 protein: CASRTGGRGYTF
clone size: .; J gene: TRBJ1-2; D gene: .; V gene: TRBV29-1; CDR3 DNA: TGCAGCGCCCTCCTTCCGGGGGGAGCTATGCGCGCCTATGGCTACACCTTC; CDR3 protein: CSALLPGGAMRAYGYTF
clone size: once; J gene: TRBJ2-2; D gene: .; V gene: TRBV9; CDR3 DNA: TGTGCCAGCAGCGTATCTGCGAACACCGGGGAGCTGTTTTTT; CDR3 protein: CASSVSANTGELFF
clone size: .; J gene: TRBJ2-7; D gene: .; V gene: TRBV4-1; CDR3 DNA: TGCGCCAGCGGTACTCCGGGACAAAGCTACGAGCAGTACTTC; CDR3 protein: CASGTPGQSYEQYF
clone size: .; J gene: TRBJ1-2; D gene: TRBD1; V gene: TRBV28; CDR3 DNA: TGTGCCAGCAGCGTCGACAGGGCCAGCTATGGCTACACCTTC; CDR3 protein: CASSVDRASYGYTF
clone size: .; J gene: TRBJ1-1; D gene: TRBD1; V gene: TRBV9; CDR3 DNA: TGTGCCAGCGGACAGGGGGCAGTCGGCACTGAAGCTTTCTTT; CDR3 protein: CASGQGAVGTEAFF
clone size: .; J gene: TRBJ2-1; D gene: TRBD1; V gene: TRBV15; CDR3 DNA: TGTGCCACCAGCACCCGACAGGGGGGTTCTCGCTACAATGAGCAGTTCTTC; CDR3 protein: CATSTRQGGSRYNEQFF
clone size: .; J gene: TRBJ1-3; D gene: .; V gene: TRBV6-5; CDR3 DNA: TGTGCCAGCAGTTACTCGGCGGAAAATGGAAACACCATATATTTT; CDR3 protein: CASSYSAENGNTIYF